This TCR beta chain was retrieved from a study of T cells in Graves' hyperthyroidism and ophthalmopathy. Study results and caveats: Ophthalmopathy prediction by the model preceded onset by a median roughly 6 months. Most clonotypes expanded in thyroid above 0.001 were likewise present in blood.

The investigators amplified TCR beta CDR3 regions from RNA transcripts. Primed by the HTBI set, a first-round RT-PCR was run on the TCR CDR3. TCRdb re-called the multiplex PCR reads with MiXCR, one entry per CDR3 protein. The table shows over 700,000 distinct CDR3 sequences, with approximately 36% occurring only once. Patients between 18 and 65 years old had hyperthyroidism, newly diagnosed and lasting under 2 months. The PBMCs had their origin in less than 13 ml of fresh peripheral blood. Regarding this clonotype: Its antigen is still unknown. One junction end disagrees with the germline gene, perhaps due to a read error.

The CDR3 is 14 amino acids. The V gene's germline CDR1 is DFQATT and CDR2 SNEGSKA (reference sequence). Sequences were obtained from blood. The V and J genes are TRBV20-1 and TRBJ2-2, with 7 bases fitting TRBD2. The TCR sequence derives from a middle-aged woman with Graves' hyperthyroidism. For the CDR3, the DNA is TGCAGTACTAGCGCGGGGTACGACGCCGGGGAGCTGTTTTTT. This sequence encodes CSTSAGYDAGELFF.